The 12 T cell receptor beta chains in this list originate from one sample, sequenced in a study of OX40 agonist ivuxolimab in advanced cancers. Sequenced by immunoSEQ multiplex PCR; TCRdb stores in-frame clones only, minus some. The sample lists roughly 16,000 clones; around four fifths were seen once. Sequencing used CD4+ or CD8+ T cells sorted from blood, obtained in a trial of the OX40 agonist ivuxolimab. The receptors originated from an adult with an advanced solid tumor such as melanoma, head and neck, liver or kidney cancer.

Here the CDR3 reads CASSLGTGGYEQFF. In nucleotides, the CDR3 is TGTGCCAGCAGCTTGGGGACAGGGGGGTATGAGCAGTTCTTC. This rearrangement joins TRBV7-2 to TRBJ2-1; 11 nucleotides agree with TRBD1. V trimming: 3 bases; J trimming: 8 bases; junction bases outside the gene matches: 3. Germline V lookup: CDR1 SGHTA, CDR2 FQGNSA. The CDR3 consists of 14 residues.

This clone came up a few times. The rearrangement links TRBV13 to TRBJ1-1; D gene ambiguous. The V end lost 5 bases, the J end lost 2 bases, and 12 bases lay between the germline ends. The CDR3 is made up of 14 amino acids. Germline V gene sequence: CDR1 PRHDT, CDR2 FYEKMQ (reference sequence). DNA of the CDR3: TGTGCCAGCAGCGTACAACTGGGAAACACTGAAGCTTTCTTT. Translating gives CASSVQLGNTEAFF. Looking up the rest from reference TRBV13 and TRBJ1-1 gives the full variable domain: AAGVIQSPRHLIKEKRETATLKCYPIPRHDTVYWYQQGPGQDPQFLISFYEKMQSDKGSIPDRFSAQQFSDYHSELNMSSLELGDSALYFCASSVQLGNTEAFFGQGTRLTVV.

For the CDR3, the DNA is TGTGCCAGCAGCTTAGCGGGGATCCCGGGCTCCTATAATTCACCCCTCCACTTT. Translation: CASSLAGIPGSYNSPLHF. The rearrangement links TRBV7-9 to TRBJ1-6; D remains ambiguous. The CDR3 runs 18 residues. From germline, CDR1 is SEHNR and CDR2 FQNEAQ (reference sequence). Trimming shortened V by 0 bases and J by 0 bases, and 12 bases separated the two germline ends. Full variable domain (rest looked up from reference TRBV7-9 and TRBJ1-6): DTGVSQNPRHKITKRGQNVTFRCDPISEHNRLYWYRQTLGQGPEFLTYFQNEAQLEKSRLLSDRFSAERPKGSFSTLEIQRTEQGDSAMYLCASSLAGIPGSYNSPLHFGNGTRLTVT.

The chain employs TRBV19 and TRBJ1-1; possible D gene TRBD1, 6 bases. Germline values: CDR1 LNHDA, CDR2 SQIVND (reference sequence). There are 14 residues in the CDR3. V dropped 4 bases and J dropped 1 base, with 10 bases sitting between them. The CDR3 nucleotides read TGTGCCAGTAGTACGGTCAGGGGGAACACTGAAGCTTTCTTT. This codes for CASSTVRGNTEAFF.

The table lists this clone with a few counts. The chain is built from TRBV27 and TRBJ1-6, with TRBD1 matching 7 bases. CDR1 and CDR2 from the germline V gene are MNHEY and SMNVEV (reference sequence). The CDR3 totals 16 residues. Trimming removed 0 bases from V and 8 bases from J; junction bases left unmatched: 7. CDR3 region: CASSLSTGTVYSPLHF. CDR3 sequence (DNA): TGTGCCAGCAGTTTATCGACAGGGACAGTCTATTCACCCCTCCACTTT.

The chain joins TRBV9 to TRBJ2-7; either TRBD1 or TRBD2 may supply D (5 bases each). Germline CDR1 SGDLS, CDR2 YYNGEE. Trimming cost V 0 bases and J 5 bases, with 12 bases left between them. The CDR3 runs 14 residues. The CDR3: CASSVEQDWNEQYF. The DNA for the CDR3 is TGTGCCAGCAGCGTAGAACAGGACTGGAACGAGCAGTACTTC.

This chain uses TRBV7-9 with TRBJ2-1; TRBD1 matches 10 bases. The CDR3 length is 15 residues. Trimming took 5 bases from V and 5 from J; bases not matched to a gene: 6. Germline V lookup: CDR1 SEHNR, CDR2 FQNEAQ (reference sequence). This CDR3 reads CASSPGQGVDNEQFF. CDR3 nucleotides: TGTGCCAGCAGCCCAGGACAGGGGGTTGACAATGAGCAGTTCTTC.

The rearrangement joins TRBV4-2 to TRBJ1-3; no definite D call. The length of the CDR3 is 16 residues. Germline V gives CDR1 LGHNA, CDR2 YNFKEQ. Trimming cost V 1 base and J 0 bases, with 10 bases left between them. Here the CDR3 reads CASSQAQTSSGNTIYF. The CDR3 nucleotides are TGTGCCAGCAGCCAAGCACAGACCAGCTCTGGAAACACCATATATTTT.

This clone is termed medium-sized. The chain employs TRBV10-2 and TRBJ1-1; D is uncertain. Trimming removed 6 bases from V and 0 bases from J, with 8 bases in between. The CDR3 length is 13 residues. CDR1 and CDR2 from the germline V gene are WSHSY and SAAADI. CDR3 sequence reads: CASSSALNTEAFF. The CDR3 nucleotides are TGCGCCAGCAGCTCAGCATTGAACACTGAAGCTTTCTTT.

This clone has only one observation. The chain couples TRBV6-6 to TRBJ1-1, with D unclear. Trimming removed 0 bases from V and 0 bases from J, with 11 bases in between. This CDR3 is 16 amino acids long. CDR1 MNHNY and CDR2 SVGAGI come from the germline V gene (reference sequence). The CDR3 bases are TGTGCCAGCAGTTACTCGCCGGTTTCTATGAACACTGAAGCTTTCTTT. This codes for CASSYSPVSMNTEAFF.

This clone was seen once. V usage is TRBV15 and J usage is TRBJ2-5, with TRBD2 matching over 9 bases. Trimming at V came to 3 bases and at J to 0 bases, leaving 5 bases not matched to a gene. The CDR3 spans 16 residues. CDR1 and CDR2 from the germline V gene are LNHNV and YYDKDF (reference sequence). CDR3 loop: CATSRAAGGYQETQYF. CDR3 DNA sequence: TGTGCCACCAGCAGGGCAGCGGGGGGTTACCAAGAGACCCAGTACTTC.

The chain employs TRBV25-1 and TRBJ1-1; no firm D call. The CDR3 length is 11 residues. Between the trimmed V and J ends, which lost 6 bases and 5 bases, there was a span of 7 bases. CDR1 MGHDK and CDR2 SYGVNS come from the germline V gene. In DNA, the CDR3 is TGTGCCAGCAGCGAAACGACTGAAGCTTTCTTT. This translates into CASSETTEAFF.